This T cell receptor beta chain was retrieved from a study of shared clonotypes between healthy human individuals. Broader study findings: Generally, estimated richness proved larger in naive subsets than it did in memory subsets. Among non-shared clonotypes, generation probabilities were lower than among those shared by all four donors.

Germline CDR1 is MDHEN and CDR2 is SYDVKM. From its first to its last residue, the CDR3 has 12 amino acids. For each subset, genomic DNA was distributed in equal portions over several immunoSEQ plates. TCRdb's table, derived via immunoSEQ multiplex PCR, lists solely in-frame clones and lacks some. The data contain 2 million to 3 million clones, approximately 93% of them singletons. Healthy HIV-negative adults with no recent acute infections or vaccinations were recruited as donors. In the case of this clone: No antigen is known for it. The DNA is left out, because the CDR3 cannot be placed on it with certainty; the CDR3 is given as TCRdb lists it. The sample has other DNA sequences that encode this CDR3 too.

The TCR originated in a man between 18 and 29 years old in good health. Some clones in this sample may be carry-over from other donors' samples. Sequenced material: naive CD4+ T cells from PBMCs. The sample's subset: CD45RA+ positively selected. The genes are TRBV28 and TRBJ2-1; the table names TRBD2, a call not compared with the DNA. The CDR3 is CASSSSRDEQFF.